This entry features one T cell receptor (beta chain) sequence. Its antigen is unidentified. With 1 base removed from V and 4 bases from J, the gap between germline ends came to 14 bases. CDR1 and CDR2 (germline): DFQATT, SNEGSKA (reference sequence). This CDR3 has 15 amino acids. This sample is part of a study of CD8 T cells in ankylosing spondylitis. Study-wide results and caveats: A motif of seven or eight highly homologous TCR beta variants was seen as apparently characteristic of ankylosing spondylitis blood.

Quantitative 5'-RACE was performed with molecular barcodes, and it yielded the TCR beta libraries. TCRdb redid the calling of the 5' RACE reads with MiXCR, one entry per CDR3 protein. The sample lists under 250,000 distinct CDR3 sequences, about 30% occurring once. Sequencing used blood, either unsorted or a sorted T cell fraction (not recorded which). This receptor was obtained from a male donor with ankylosing spondylitis or in good health (not recorded which). The V and J genes are TRBV20-1 and TRBJ1-3; tentative D call: TRBD1 (5 bases). The CDR3 reads CSARGGGDGGNTIYF. The CDR3 region has the DNA TGCAGTGCTAGAGGGGGGGGTGACGGGGGAAACACCATATATTTT.